The source of this T cell receptor (beta chain) is a study of T cell repertoires in ileal Crohn's disease. Study results and caveats: Compared with non-smokers, active smokers at surgery showed more clonal expansions.

The assay was immunoSEQ multiplex PCR, and TCRdb's table has in-frame clones only and misses some. The profile covers 13,000 to 15,000 clones, with 70% appearing a single time and over 4.5% taken by the ten largest. This CDR3 region has 14 residues. V was clipped by 4 bases and J by 0 bases, with 6 bases between them. CDR1 and CDR2 (germline): LNHNV, YYDKDF (reference sequence). In this sample, this clone turned up a few times. Its target is unknown. The V call is TRBV15, the J call TRBJ2-2; D uncertain. The sequence was obtained from an adult with Crohn's disease. Sequenced sample: ileal tissue. The CDR3 region is CATSKQSNTGELFF. The CDR3 region has the DNA TGTGCCACCAGCAAACAGTCGAACACCGGGGAGCTGTTTTTT.